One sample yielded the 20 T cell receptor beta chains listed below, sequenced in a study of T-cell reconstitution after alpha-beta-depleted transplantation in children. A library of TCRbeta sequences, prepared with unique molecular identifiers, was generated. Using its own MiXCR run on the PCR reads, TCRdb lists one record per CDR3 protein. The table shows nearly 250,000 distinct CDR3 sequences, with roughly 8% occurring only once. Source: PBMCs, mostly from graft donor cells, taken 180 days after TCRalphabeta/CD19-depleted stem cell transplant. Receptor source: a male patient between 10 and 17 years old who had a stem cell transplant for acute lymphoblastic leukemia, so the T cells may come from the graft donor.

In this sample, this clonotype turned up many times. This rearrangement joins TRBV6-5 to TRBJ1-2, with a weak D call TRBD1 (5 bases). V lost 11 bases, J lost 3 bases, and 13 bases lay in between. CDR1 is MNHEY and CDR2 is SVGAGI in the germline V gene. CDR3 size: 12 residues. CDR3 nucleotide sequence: TGTGCCGCAGGGAGGGACGACTATGGCTACACCTTC. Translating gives CAAGRDDYGYTF.

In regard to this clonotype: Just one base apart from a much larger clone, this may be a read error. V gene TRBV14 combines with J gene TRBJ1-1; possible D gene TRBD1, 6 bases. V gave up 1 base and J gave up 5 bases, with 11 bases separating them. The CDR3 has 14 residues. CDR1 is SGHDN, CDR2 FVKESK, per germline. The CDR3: CASSQAGVTTEAFF. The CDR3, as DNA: TGTGCCAGCAGCCAAGCAGGGGTTACAACTGAAGCTTTCTTT.

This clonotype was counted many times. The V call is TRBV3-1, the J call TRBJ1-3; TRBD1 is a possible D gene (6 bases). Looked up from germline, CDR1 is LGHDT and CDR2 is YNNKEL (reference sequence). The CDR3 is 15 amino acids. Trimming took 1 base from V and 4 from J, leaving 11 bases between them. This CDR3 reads CASSQGSGVGNTIYF. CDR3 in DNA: TGTGCCAGCAGCCAAGGTTCAGGGGTGGGAAACACCATATATTTT.

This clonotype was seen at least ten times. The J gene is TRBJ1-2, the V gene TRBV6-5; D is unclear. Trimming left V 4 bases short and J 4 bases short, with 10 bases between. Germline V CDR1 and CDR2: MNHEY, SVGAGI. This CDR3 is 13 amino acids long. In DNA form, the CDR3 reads TGTGCCAGCAGTTTTTCCGCGGGCTATGGCTACACCTTC. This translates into CASSFSAGYGYTF.

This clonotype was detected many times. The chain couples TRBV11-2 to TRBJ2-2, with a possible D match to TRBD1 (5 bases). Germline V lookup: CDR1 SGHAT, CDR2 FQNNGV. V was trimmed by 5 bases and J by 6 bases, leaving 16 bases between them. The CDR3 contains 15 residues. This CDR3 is CASSGRRTGPGELFF. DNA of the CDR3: TGTGCCAGCAGCGGTCGGAGAACAGGTCCCGGGGAGCTGTTTTTT.

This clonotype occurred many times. The CDR3 nucleotides are TGTGCCAGCAGCTTCCGGGACAGGGTAGAGTCACCCCTCCACTTT. As protein: CASSFRDRVESPLHF. V and J are TRBV13 and TRBJ1-6; 9 bases agree with TRBD1. This CDR3 has 15 amino acids. V shed 3 bases, J shed 10 bases, and the junction held 7 bases outside the gene matches. Germline CDR1 reads PRHDT; CDR2 reads FYEKMQ (reference sequence).

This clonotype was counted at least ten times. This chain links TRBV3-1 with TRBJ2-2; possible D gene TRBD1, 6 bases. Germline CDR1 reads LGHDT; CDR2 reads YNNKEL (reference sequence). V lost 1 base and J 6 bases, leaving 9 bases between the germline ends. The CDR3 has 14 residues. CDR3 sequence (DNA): TGTGCCAGCAGCCAAGGCAGGGGCCCCGGGGAGCTGTTTTTT. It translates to CASSQGRGPGELFF.

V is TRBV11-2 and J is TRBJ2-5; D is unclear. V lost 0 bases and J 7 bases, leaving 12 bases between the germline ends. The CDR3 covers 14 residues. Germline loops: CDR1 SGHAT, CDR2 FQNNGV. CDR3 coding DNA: TGTGCCAGCAGCTTAGAGCCTTCCCTCAGGACCCAGTACTTC. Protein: CASSLEPSLRTQYF.

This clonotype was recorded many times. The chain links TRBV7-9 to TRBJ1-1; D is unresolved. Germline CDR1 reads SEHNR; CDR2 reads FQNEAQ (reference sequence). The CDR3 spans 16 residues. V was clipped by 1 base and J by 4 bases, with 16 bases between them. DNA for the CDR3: TGTGCCAGCAGCTTAGTTCGGGGAGGGTCGATCACTGAAGCTTTCTTT. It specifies CASSLVRGGSITEAFF.

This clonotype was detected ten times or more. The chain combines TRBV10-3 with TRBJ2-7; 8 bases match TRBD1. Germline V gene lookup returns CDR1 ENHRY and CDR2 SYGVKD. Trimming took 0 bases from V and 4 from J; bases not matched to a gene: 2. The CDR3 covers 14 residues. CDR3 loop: CAISESWTGYEQYF. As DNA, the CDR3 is TGTGCCATCAGTGAGTCTTGGACAGGGTACGAGCAGTACTTC.

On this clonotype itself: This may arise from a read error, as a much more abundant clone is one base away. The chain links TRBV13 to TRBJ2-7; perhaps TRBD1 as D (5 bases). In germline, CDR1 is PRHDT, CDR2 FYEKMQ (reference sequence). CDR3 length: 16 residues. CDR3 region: CASSLGWGTISHEQYF. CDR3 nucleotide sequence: TGTGCCAGCAGCTTAGGTTGGGGCACCATCTCCCACGAGCAGTACTTC.

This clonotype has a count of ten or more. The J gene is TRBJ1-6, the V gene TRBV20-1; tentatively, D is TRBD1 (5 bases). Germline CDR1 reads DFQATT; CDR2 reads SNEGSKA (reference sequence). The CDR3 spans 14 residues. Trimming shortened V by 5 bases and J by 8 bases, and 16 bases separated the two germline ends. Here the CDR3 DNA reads TGCAGTGCTTTCGGGAGGGGAAATTATTCACCCCTCCACTTT. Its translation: CSAFGRGNYSPLHF.

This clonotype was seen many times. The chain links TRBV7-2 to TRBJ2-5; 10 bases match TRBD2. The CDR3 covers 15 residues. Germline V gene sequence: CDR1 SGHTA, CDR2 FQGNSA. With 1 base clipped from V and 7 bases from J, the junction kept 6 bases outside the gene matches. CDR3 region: CASSLELAGPRTQYF. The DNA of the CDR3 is TGTGCCAGCAGCTTAGAACTAGCGGGGCCCAGGACCCAGTACTTC.

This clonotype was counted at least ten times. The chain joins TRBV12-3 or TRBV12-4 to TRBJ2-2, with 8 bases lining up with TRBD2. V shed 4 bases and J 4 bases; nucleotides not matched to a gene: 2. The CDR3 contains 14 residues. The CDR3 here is CASSSGTSTGELFF. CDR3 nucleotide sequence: TGTGCCAGCAGTTCCGGGACTAGCACCGGGGAGCTGTTTTTT.

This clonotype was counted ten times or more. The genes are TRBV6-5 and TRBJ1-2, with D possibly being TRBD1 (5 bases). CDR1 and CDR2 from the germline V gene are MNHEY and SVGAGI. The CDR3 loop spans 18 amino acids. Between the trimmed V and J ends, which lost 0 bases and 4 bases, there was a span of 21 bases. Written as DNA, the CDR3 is TGTGCCAGCAGTTACTCGTGGGGCGGGTTCGACCGCAGCTATGGCTACACCTTC. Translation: CASSYSWGGFDRSYGYTF.

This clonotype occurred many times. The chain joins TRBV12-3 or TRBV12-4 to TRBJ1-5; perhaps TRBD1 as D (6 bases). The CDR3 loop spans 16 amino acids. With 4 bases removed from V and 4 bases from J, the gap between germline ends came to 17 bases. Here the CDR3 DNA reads TGTGCCAGCAGTTCCCGGACAGACGGGGGGAATCAGCCCCAGCATTTT. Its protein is CASSSRTDGGNQPQHF.

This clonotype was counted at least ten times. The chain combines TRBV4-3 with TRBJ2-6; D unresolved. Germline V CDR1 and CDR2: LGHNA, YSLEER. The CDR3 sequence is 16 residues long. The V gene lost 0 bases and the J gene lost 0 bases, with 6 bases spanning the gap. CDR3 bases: TGCGCCAGCAGCCAAGAACGGAGCTCTGGGGCCAACGTCCTGACTTTC. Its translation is CASSQERSSGANVLTF.

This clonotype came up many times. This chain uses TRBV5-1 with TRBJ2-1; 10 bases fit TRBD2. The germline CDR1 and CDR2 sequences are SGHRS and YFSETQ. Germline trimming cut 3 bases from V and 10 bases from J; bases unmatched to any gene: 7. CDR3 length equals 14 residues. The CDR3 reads CASSCQREGREQFF. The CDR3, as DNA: TGCGCCAGCAGCTGCCAGCGGGAGGGCAGGGAGCAGTTCTTC.

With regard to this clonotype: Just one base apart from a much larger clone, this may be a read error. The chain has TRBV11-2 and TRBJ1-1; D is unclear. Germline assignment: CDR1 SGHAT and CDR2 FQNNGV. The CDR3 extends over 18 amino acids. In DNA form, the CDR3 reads TGTCCCAGGAGCTTAAACCGAGTCGGCCCTTTCTTGAACACTGAAGCTTTCTTT. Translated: CPRSLNRVGPFLNTEAFF.

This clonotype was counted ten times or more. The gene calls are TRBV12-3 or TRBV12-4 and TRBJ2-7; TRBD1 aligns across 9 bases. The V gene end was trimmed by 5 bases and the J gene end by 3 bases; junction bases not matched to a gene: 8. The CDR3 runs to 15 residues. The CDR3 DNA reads TGTGCCAGCAGTGGCCGGGACAGGGCTGTCTACGAGCAGTACTTC. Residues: CASSGRDRAVYEQYF.